This T cell receptor (beta chain) was obtained from a study of blood T cell repertoires in COVID-19. Study-level information: The United States, Italy and Spain supplied acute and convalescent COVID-19 samples. PBMCs, B-cell-depleted T cells, or T cells provided the cDNA or gDNA that made up the material.

V was pared by 5 bases and J by 11 bases, with 15 bases between. This CDR3 region has 13 residues. Germline CDR1 is MDHEN and CDR2 is SYDVKM. Generated by immunoSEQ multiplex PCR, the TCRdb table keeps only in-frame clones and is missing some. The sample consists of 150,000 to 200,000 clones, approximately 83% of them appearing once. Only a few counts were recorded for this clone. V is TRBV28 and J is TRBJ1-4; the D is unclear. This receptor was obtained from a human donor with active or convalescent COVID-19. The donor label of this sample is uncertain. Sequencing was carried out using peripheral blood. CDR3 nucleotide sequence: TGTGCCAGCAGTGCGGGCTCTACCGGGAAACTGTTTTTT. Translated, it gives CASSAGSTGKLFF.